This T cell receptor beta chain was recovered during a study of T cells after somatic rescue of genetic block. Some clones are missing from TCRdb's copy, which holds only in-frame ones; the method was immunoSEQ multiplex PCR. This sample carries roughly 11,000 clones, around four fifths of them seen once, and the ten largest clones take 6.5% to 9.5%. Sequencing used peripheral blood mononuclear cells (PBMCs). The source of this sequence is a boy aged 5-17 years.

DNA of the CDR3: TGTGCCAGCAGCGCGAGGAGGGCCCAAGTTAACAATGAGCAGTTCTTC. It codes for CASSARRAQVNNEQFF. The chain links TRBV7-8 to TRBJ2-1; tentatively, D is TRBD2 (6 bases). V was pared by 5 bases and J by 5 bases, with 19 bases between. Germline CDR1 is SGHVS and CDR2 is FQNEAQ. The CDR3 totals 16 residues. Drawing the rest from reference TRBV7-8 and TRBJ2-1, the complete variable domain is GAGVSQSPRYKVAKRGQDVALRCDPISGHVSLFWYQQALGQGPEFLTYFQNEAQLDKSGLPSDRFFAERPEGSVSTLKIQRTQQEDSAVYLCASSARRAQVNNEQFFGPGTRLTVL.